The source of this T cell receptor (beta chain) is a study of blood T cell repertoires in COVID-19. Generated by immunoSEQ multiplex PCR, the TCRdb table keeps only in-frame clones and is missing some. The sample consists of 150,000 to 200,000 clones, 82% of them appearing once. This CDR3 has 17 amino acids. After removal of 2 bases from V and 10 bases from J, the junction contained 13 bases not matched to a gene. CDR1 is SGHTA and CDR2 is FQGNSA in the germline V gene. Sample: peripheral blood. The TCR comes from a woman in her 70s with acute or convalescent COVID-19. The chain is built from TRBV7-2 and TRBJ1-6; 8 bases are a match to TRBD1. DNA for the CDR3: TGTGCCAGCAGCTTATATCGGACAGGGAACCGGGGATCACCCCTCCACTTT. It encodes CASSLYRTGNRGSPLHF.